The 29 T cell receptor beta chains presented below share a single source sample, sequenced in a study of identical twins. TCRdb used MiXCR to reprocess the 5' RACE reads, holding one entry per CDR3 protein. This sample has 500,000 to 650,000 distinct CDR3 sequences, with 20% to 25% found just once. Separately, the same data were catalogued under a study of yellow fever vaccine responses in identical twins.

The sample consisted of CD4+ T cells sorted from blood. The receptors stem from a young woman in good health.

V and J are TRBV5-5 and TRBJ2-1; TRBD1 agrees at 7 bases. Germline CDR1 is SGHKS and CDR2 is YYEKEE (reference sequence). V lost 0 bases to trimming and J lost 4 bases; unmatched junction nucleotides: 4. The CDR3 has 15 residues. The DNA of the CDR3 is TGTGCCAGCAGCTTGGGGACAGGTGATTACAATGAGCAGTTCTTC. Protein: CASSLGTGDYNEQFF.

This clonotype was recorded a few times. The chain employs TRBV11-3 and TRBJ2-2, with D perhaps matching TRBD2 (6 bases). The CDR3 contains 17 residues. Trimming removed 5 bases at V and 0 bases at J, with 16 bases between. Germline V gives CDR1 SGHNT, CDR2 YENEEA. This chain's CDR3 is CASSLIGGLPNTGELFF. As DNA, the CDR3 is TGTGCCAGCAGCCTAATTGGGGGGTTGCCGAACACCGGGGAGCTGTTTTTT.

The chain uses TRBV7-2 and TRBJ2-7; the D is unclear. The germline V gene has CDR1 SGHTA and CDR2 FQGNSA. The CDR3 has 14 amino acids. Trimming removed 5 bases from V and 0 bases from J, with 11 bases in between. The CDR3: CASSERLSSYEQYV. CDR3 sequence (DNA): TGTGCCAGCAGCGAACGACTTAGCTCCTACGAGCAGTACGTC.

The rearrangement joins TRBV5-1 to TRBJ2-7, with 8 bases that match TRBD2. V gave up 1 base and J gave up 3 bases; unmatched junction bases: 9. The CDR3 runs 16 residues. Germline-derived CDR1 and CDR2 are SGHRS and YFSETQ. CDR3 bases: TGCGCCAGCAGCTTGTTAAGCGGGAGCCCCTACTACGAGCAGTACTTC. Amino acids: CASSLLSGSPYYEQYF.

The V call is TRBV20-1, the J call TRBJ1-5, with D perhaps TRBD1 (6 bases). The length of the CDR3 is 15 residues. V dropped 4 bases and J dropped 3 bases, with 16 bases sitting between them. From germline, CDR1 is DFQATT and CDR2 SNEGSKA (reference sequence). CDR3 sequence: CSATTGSALNQPQHF. CDR3 coding DNA: TGCAGTGCTACGACAGGAAGTGCCCTCAATCAGCCCCAGCATTTT.

The sample holds a few counts of this clonotype. V and J are TRBV7-8 and TRBJ2-5; D might be TRBD2 (5 bases). Germline loops: CDR1 SGHVS, CDR2 FQNEAQ. This CDR3 is built from 16 residues. Trimming took off 5 bases at V and 7 bases at J, with 23 bases between the two ends. CDR3 coding DNA: TGTGCCAGCAGCCCCGTATACGGGGAGATTCTAAGGACCCAGTACTTC. It yields the protein CASSPVYGEILRTQYF.

This clonotype was observed a few times. The V and J genes are TRBV14 and TRBJ2-3, with 11 nucleotides matching TRBD1. Per the germline V gene, CDR1 is SGHDN and CDR2 is FVKESK. The ends lost 1 base at V and 7 bases at J; junction bases unmatched: 4. The CDR3 is 15 residues long. DNA for the CDR3: TGTGCCAGCAGCCAAGCGGGGACAGGGGGATATACGCAGTATTTT. Amino acid sequence: CASSQAGTGGYTQYF.

This clonotype has a handful of counts. Here the CDR3 reads CASSLGAGGSGTEAFF. CDR3 nucleotides: TGTGCCAGCAGCTTAGGCGCGGGAGGCTCCGGCACTGAAGCTTTCTTT. The chain links TRBV7-9 to TRBJ1-1; D not certain. The CDR3 is 16 amino acids. V lost 1 base and J lost 4, with 16 bases in between. Germline assignment: CDR1 SEHNR and CDR2 FQNEAQ (reference sequence).

The chain links TRBV27 to TRBJ1-3; tentatively, D is TRBD1 (5 bases). Germline CDR1 is MNHEY and CDR2 is SMNVEV (reference sequence). The V and J ends lost 3 bases and 8 bases respectively, with 11 bases between them. The CDR3 contains 13 residues. The CDR3 protein is CASSFLDSHTIYF. As DNA, the CDR3 is TGTGCCAGCAGTTTCCTTGACAGCCACACCATATATTTT.

V is TRBV12-3 or TRBV12-4 and J is TRBJ2-1, with D tentatively TRBD1 (5 bases). The CDR3 is made up of 15 amino acids. V lost 0 bases and J lost 5, with 11 bases in between. DNA of the CDR3: TGTGCCAGCAGTTTAGCGCTAAGACAGAACAATGAGCAGTTCTTC. Its protein product is CASSLALRQNNEQFF.

The V gene is TRBV4-1, the J gene TRBJ2-3, with D unresolved. The CDR3 covers 14 residues. The germline V gene encodes CDR1 MGHRA and CDR2 YSYEKL. V shed 1 base and J shed 2 bases, with 7 bases lying between them. The CDR3 protein is CASSQVLVTDTQYF. For the CDR3, the DNA is TGCGCCAGCAGCCAAGTGCTCGTCACAGATACGCAGTATTTT.

In this sample, this clonotype turned up many times. The chain links TRBV6-5 to TRBJ2-2, with 13 positions matching TRBD2. The length of the CDR3 is 18 residues. Germline CDR1 and CDR2: MNHEY and SVGAGI. V shed 0 bases and J 4 bases; nucleotides not matched to a gene: 5. DNA of the CDR3: TGTGCCAGCAGTTACTCGTCTCGACTAGCGGGGGGCACCGGGGAGCTGTTTTTT. It encodes CASSYSSRLAGGTGELFF.

The chain employs TRBV11-3 and TRBJ2-2, with 7 bases matching TRBD2. The CDR3 contains 17 residues. Germline CDR1 and CDR2: SGHNT and YENEEA. The J segment lost 3 bases and the V segment lost 0 bases, leaving 7 bases of the junction unmatched. CDR3 DNA: TGTGCCAGCAGCTTAGAGAAGTTGCGGGAGTACACCGGGGAGCTGTTTTTT. Its translation is CASSLEKLREYTGELFF.

The rearrangement uses TRBV12-3 or TRBV12-4 and TRBJ1-4; 8 positions agree with TRBD1. The CDR3 runs 14 residues. V lost 5 bases, J lost 7 bases, and 6 bases stayed unmatched. CDR3 nucleotide sequence: TGTGCCAGCAGTAGACAGGGGAAGGTTGAAAAACTGTTTTTT. Protein: CASSRQGKVEKLFF.

V and J are TRBV5-1 and TRBJ2-2; D not certain. V lost 3 bases and J 0 bases, leaving 12 bases between the germline ends. This CDR3 comprises 16 residues. CDR1 SGHRS and CDR2 YFSETQ come from the germline V gene. The CDR3 bases are TGCGCCAGCAGCTCCCCGTCGGTACCGAACACCGGGGAGCTGTTTTTT. It codes for CASSSPSVPNTGELFF.

This clonotype was seen only a few times. This rearrangement joins TRBV27 to TRBJ2-6, with 10 positions matching TRBD1. The CDR3 contains 18 residues. V shed 6 bases and J 2 bases; nucleotides not matched to a gene: 10. Germline CDR1 reads MNHEY; CDR2 reads SMNVEV (reference sequence). In DNA form, the CDR3 reads TGTGCCAGCAGGCCAAGTGGACAGGGGGTTACTGGGGCCAACGTCCTGACTTTC. It codes for CASRPSGQGVTGANVLTF.

The chain has TRBV5-5 and TRBJ2-3, with D perhaps matching TRBD2 (6 bases). CDR3 size: 15 residues. Trimming stripped 5 bases from V and 2 bases from J, with 15 bases between. Germline V lookup: CDR1 SGHKS, CDR2 YYEKEE (reference sequence). The CDR3 here is CASRPRLGLTDTQYF. The CDR3, as DNA: TGTGCCAGCAGACCAAGACTAGGGCTCACAGATACGCAGTATTTT.

A few counts support this clonotype. The chain combines TRBV21-1 with TRBJ2-5; the D call of TRBD2 is as the table states it, not checked on the DNA. TRBV21-1 is given as a pseudogene. This CDR3 is built from 12 residues. The CDR3 spells CASITRPSAQYF. DNA of the CDR3: TGTGCCAGCATCACCCGCCCGTCGGCCCAGTACTTC.

This clonotype has just a few counts. The chain recombines TRBV10-3 with TRBJ2-5, with D unresolved. Germline V CDR1 and CDR2: ENHRY, SYGVKD. With 0 bases removed from V and 1 base from J, the gap between germline ends came to 3 bases. The CDR3 is 13 residues long. CDR3 in DNA: TGTGCCATCAGTGAGTCTAGCCAAGAGACCCAGTACTTC. Translated: CAISESSQETQYF.

This clonotype turned up a few times. The V and J genes are TRBV7-9 and TRBJ2-1; D ambiguous. Germline CDR1 is SEHNR and CDR2 is FQNEAQ (reference sequence). The V gene lost 4 bases and the J gene lost 0 bases, with 13 bases spanning the gap. The CDR3 contains 16 residues. CDR3: CASSSVGINSYNEQFF. As DNA, the CDR3 is TGTGCCAGCAGCTCCGTGGGCATCAACTCCTACAATGAGCAGTTCTTC.

The V call is TRBV12-3 or TRBV12-4, the J call TRBJ1-1; a possible D gene is TRBD1 (6 bases). Trimming removed 6 bases at V and 7 bases at J, with 12 bases between. This CDR3 comprises 12 residues. The CDR3 here is CASSFGTIEAFF. DNA of the CDR3: TGTGCCAGCAGCTTCGGGACAATTGAAGCTTTCTTT.

The chain recombines TRBV11-3 with TRBJ2-1; D is unresolved. Germline V lookup: CDR1 SGHNT, CDR2 YENEEA. The V end lost 7 bases, the J end lost 8 bases, and 12 bases lay between the germline ends. The CDR3 is 12 amino acids. The CDR3 loop reads CASTAALHEQFF. The CDR3 nucleotides read TGTGCCAGCACCGCGGCCCTTCATGAGCAGTTCTTC.

This clonotype was counted only a few times. This chain links TRBV24-1 with TRBJ2-2; D not certain. V was clipped by 6 bases and J by 0 bases, with 4 bases between them. The CDR3 consists of 13 residues. Per germline, CDR1 KGHDR and CDR2 SFDVKD. The CDR3 region has the DNA TGTGCCACCAGTAGGGCGAACACCGGGGAGCTGTTTTTT. Its protein is CATSRANTGELFF.

The gene calls are TRBV27 and TRBJ2-2; 16 bases are a match to TRBD2. Germline lookup yields CDR1 MNHEY and CDR2 SMNVEV (reference sequence). The CDR3 sequence is 17 residues long. J was trimmed by 5 bases and V by 4 bases; bases with no gene match: 4. CDR3 sequence reads: CASSSGTSGRGTGELFF. The CDR3 DNA reads TGTGCCAGCAGTTCCGGGACTAGCGGGAGGGGGACCGGGGAGCTGTTTTTT.

This clonotype turned up a few times. The V gene is TRBV29-1, the J gene TRBJ2-6, with TRBD1 as a possible D gene (6 bases). Germline CDR1 reads SQVTM; CDR2 reads ANQGSEA. V was trimmed by 7 bases and J by 0 bases, leaving 16 bases between them. The CDR3 is 16 residues long. As DNA, the CDR3 is TGCAGCGCCCGGAACAGGGCCCGCTCTGGGGCCAACGTCCTGACTTTC. It specifies CSARNRARSGANVLTF.

This clonotype showed up many times. The chain combines TRBV7-3 with TRBJ2-1, with 10 bases lining up with TRBD2. Germline loops: CDR1 SGHTA, CDR2 FQGTGA. The CDR3 is 15 amino acids. Germline trimming cut 4 bases from V and 5 bases from J; bases unmatched to any gene: 5. The CDR3 bases are TGTGCCAGCAGCTGGCAGCGGGAGGGGGACAATGAGCAGTTCTTC. Protein sequence: CASSWQREGDNEQFF.

The CDR3 coding sequence is TGTGCCATCAGACTAGCGGAGACAGATACGCAGTATTTT. Translated: CAIRLAETDTQYF. The chain is built from TRBV10-3 and TRBJ2-3, with 8 bases fitting TRBD2. With V trimmed by 6 bases and J by 3 bases, 2 bases remained unmatched. Germline-derived CDR1 and CDR2 are ENHRY and SYGVKD. The CDR3 is 13 amino acids.

This clonotype was recorded a few times. The rearrangement links TRBV5-1 to TRBJ2-1, with TRBD1 matching 9 bases. V shed 0 bases, J shed 6 bases, and the junction held 7 bases outside the gene matches. Per germline, CDR1 SGHRS and CDR2 YFSETQ. This CDR3 has 16 residues. The CDR3 coding sequence is TGCGCCAGCAGCTTGGTCGCGACAGGGGGATTCAATGAGCAGTTCTTC. It is translated as CASSLVATGGFNEQFF.

This chain connects TRBV5-8 to TRBJ2-1; tentative D call: TRBD1 (6 bases). This CDR3 has 15 residues. Trimming removed 2 bases from V and 2 bases from J, with 11 bases in between. Germline CDR1 SGHTS, CDR2 YDEGEE. In DNA, the CDR3 is TGTGCCAGCAGCTTCACGACAGGCACCTACAATGAGCAGTTCTTC. Amino acids: CASSFTTGTYNEQFF.